The clone carrying this T cell receptor (beta chain) was detected only a few times. TCRdb reassembled clones from the PCR reads with MiXCR. In the table there are about 41,000 clones, 28% of which are singletons. The data belong to a study of metastatic and nonmetastatic thyroid tumors. Study-wide background: Repertoires from blood and tumor or nodule tissue of malignant and benign thyroid patients were compared.

Among the patients, none had received any treatment before thyroid surgery. The CDR3 has 13 amino acids. Looked up from germline, CDR1 is SGHRS and CDR2 is YFSETQ. The V gene lost 5 bases and the J gene lost 2 bases, with 11 bases spanning the gap. This chain joins TRBV5-1 and TRBJ2-7; D perhaps matches TRBD2 (5 bases). This TCR came from a male donor with papillary thyroid cancer or a benign thyroid nodule (not recorded which). Some clones in this sample may be carry-over from other donors' samples. Source material: blood. The CDR3 here is CASSREITYEQYF. Here the CDR3 DNA reads TGCGCCAGCAGTAGGGAGATTACCTACGAGCAGTACTTC.